The 18 T cell receptor beta chains reported below all come from one sample, sequenced in a study of blood T cells in healthy people across ages. Primers used in a second PCR of roughly 6 to 12 cycles were a sample-barcoded 5' primer and a J-beta primer mix. TCRdb re-called the 5' RACE reads with MiXCR, one entry per CDR3 protein. The sample lists about 640,000 distinct CDR3 sequences, around 31% seen once, with around a sixth in the top ten. Sample: blood. The receptor set was obtained from a woman over 75 in good health.

For this clonotype: A single base separates this from a much larger clone, so it may be a read error. The gene calls are TRBV7-9 and TRBJ2-7; 8 bases align to TRBD2. This CDR3 is built from 17 residues. Germline-derived CDR1 and CDR2 are SEHNR and FQNEAQ (reference sequence). The V gene end was trimmed by 4 bases and the J gene end by 9 bases; junction bases not matched to a gene: 20. This CDR3 reads CASSSLGGGLKGLGQYF. CDR3 sequence (DNA): TGTGCCAGCAGCTCCCTCGGGGGGGGGTTAAAGGGTCTCGGGCAGTACTTC.

This clonotype has ten or more counts. The junction departs from the called germline gene at one end, perhaps through a read error. The rearrangement links TRBV7-3 to TRBJ2-5; a possible D gene is TRBD1 (6 bases). Germline V gene data show CDR1 as SGHTA and CDR2 as FQGTGA. The CDR3 loop spans 15 amino acids. The CDR3 nucleotides read TGTGTCAGCAGCTTAAAGGTTGACAGGCGGGAGACCCAGTACTTC. Amino acids: CVSSLKVDRRETQYF.

This clonotype was seen at least ten times. The chain employs TRBV29-1 and TRBJ1-2, with D maybe TRBD1 (6 bases). Germline V gives CDR1 SQVTM, CDR2 ANQGSEA. The CDR3 contains 14 residues. V was shortened by 1 base and J by 6 bases, with 15 bases between the two germline ends. DNA for the CDR3: TGCAGCGTTGAAGTCGCGGGGGGGGCCAATGGCTACACCTTC. Its protein is CSVEVAGGANGYTF. The whole variable domain, remainder taken from reference TRBV29-1 and TRBJ1-2, is SAVISQKPSRDICQRGTSLTIQCQVDSQVTMMFWYRQQPGQSLTLIATANQGSEATYESGFVIDKFPISRPNLTFSTLTVSNMSPEDSSIYLCSVEVAGGANGYTFGSGTRLTVV.

This clonotype was seen a handful of times. The chain is built from TRBV20-1 and TRBJ2-3, with 8 bases aligning to TRBD2. Germline CDR1 DFQATT, CDR2 SNEGSKA (reference sequence). V shed 3 bases, J shed 1 base, and the junction held 6 bases outside the gene matches. CDR3 length: 15 residues. The CDR3 spells CSARVAGGGTDTQYF. The CDR3 DNA follows: TGCAGTGCTAGGGTGGCGGGGGGAGGCACAGATACGCAGTATTTT.

Turning to this clonotype: An end of the junction does not agree with germline; a read error may underlie this. The chain carries TRBV12-3 or TRBV12-4 and TRBJ2-2, with D possibly TRBD2 on 6 matching bases. CDR3 length: 12 residues. CDR3 nucleotides: TGTGCCAGCAGTGAGGGCGGCGGGGAGCGGTTTTTT. It translates to CASSEGGGERFF.

J is TRBJ2-1 and V is TRBV7-2; 7 positions agree with TRBD2. The CDR3 consists of 16 residues. The V and J ends lost 5 bases and 7 bases, in that order; junction bases with no gene match: 14. From germline, CDR1 is SGHTA and CDR2 FQGNSA. The CDR3 region has the DNA TGTGCCAGCAGCCCCTTCCCGGGCGGGAGCGGGAATGAGCAGTTCTTC. This gives the protein CASSPFPGGSGNEQFF.

As to this clonotype: This clone may be a read error of a much larger clone one base away. The V call is TRBV5-1, the J call TRBJ2-1, with D unclear. The CDR3 spans 13 residues. From germline, CDR1 is SGHRS and CDR2 YFSETQ. CDR3: CSSSLDPVNEQFF. The DNA of the CDR3 is TGCTCCAGCAGCTTGGATCCTGTGAATGAGCAGTTCTTC.

The chain employs TRBV20-1 and TRBJ1-1; 8 bases agree with TRBD1. Germline V gene lookup returns CDR1 DFQATT and CDR2 SNEGSKA (reference sequence). The J segment lost 0 bases and the V segment lost 2 bases, leaving 5 bases of the junction unmatched. The CDR3 spans 15 residues. For the CDR3, the DNA is TGCAGTGCTAGACTAAACAGGGGGATGAACACTGAAGCTTTCTTT. Its translation: CSARLNRGMNTEAFF.

The gene calls are TRBV7-2 and TRBJ1-6; D unresolved. CDR3 length: 15 amino acids. CDR1 is SGHTA and CDR2 is FQGNSA in the germline V gene. The V end lost 1 base, the J end lost 10 bases, and 14 bases lay between the germline ends. As DNA, the CDR3 is TGTGCCAGCAGCTTAGGGTTCCGGGGTAGCTCACCCCTCCACTTT. Residues: CASSLGFRGSSPLHF.

This clonotype has a handful of counts. V gene TRBV29-1 combines with J gene TRBJ1-1, with no clear D. The germline CDR1 and CDR2 sequences are SQVTM and ANQGSEA. This CDR3 has 12 amino acids. V lost 4 bases and J 0 bases, leaving 6 bases between the germline ends. The CDR3 nucleotides are TGCAGCGTTGGACACTTGAACACTGAAGCTTTCTTT. Protein product: CSVGHLNTEAFF.

This clonotype showed up many times. The chain links TRBV5-1 to TRBJ1-2; perhaps TRBD1 as D (6 bases). Germline V CDR1 and CDR2: SGHRS, YFSETQ. The V gene lost 3 bases and the J gene lost 4 bases, with 13 bases spanning the gap. There are 14 residues in the CDR3. The CDR3 region is CASSSEGGIYGYTF. The CDR3 nucleotides are TGCGCCAGCAGCTCCGAAGGGGGGATCTATGGCTACACCTTC.

The chain is built from TRBV18 and TRBJ2-5; 12 positions match TRBD1. The last part of the DNA fits TRBJ2-7 better; the J call may be wrong. The CDR3 has 16 amino acids. Germline CDR1 KGHSH, CDR2 LQKENI. The CDR3 DNA is TGTGCCAGCTCACCCATACCGGGACAGGGGGCCGCCGAGCAGTACTTC. It codes for CASSPIPGQGAAEQYF.

As concerns this clonotype: Just one base apart from a much larger clone, this may be a read error. V usage is TRBV7-2 and J usage is TRBJ1-1, with D uncertain. The germline gives CDR1 SGHTA, CDR2 FQGNSA. This CDR3 comprises 15 residues. Here the CDR3 reads CVSSLAGRENTEAFF. The CDR3, as DNA: TGTGTCAGCAGCTTAGCGGGTCGGGAAAACACTGAAGCTTTCTTT. Drawing the rest from reference TRBV7-2 and TRBJ1-1, the complete variable domain is GAGVSQSPSNKVTEKGKDVELRCDPISGHTALYWYRQSLGQGLEFLIYFQGNSAPDKSGLPSDRFSAERTGGSVSTLTIQRTQQEDSAVYLCVSSLAGRENTEAFFGQGTRLTVV.

This chain links TRBV4-1 with TRBJ2-1; 7 nucleotides agree with TRBD2. V gave up 0 bases and J gave up 6 bases; unmatched junction bases: 11. The CDR3 sequence is 17 residues long. The germline gives CDR1 MGHRA, CDR2 YSYEKL. The CDR3 reads CASSQEGTGGGSNEQFF. The CDR3 DNA is TGCGCCAGCAGCCAAGAAGGGACTGGCGGGGGATCCAATGAGCAGTTCTTC.

The table lists this clonotype with many counts. The chain recombines TRBV5-1 with TRBJ2-4; the D call may be TRBD1 or TRBD2 (5 bases each). The ends were cut back, 0 bases at V and 6 bases at J, with 10 bases in the middle. This CDR3 comprises 14 residues. Germline CDR1 is SGHRS and CDR2 is YFSETQ. CDR3 residues: CASSLEGTRNIQYF. The CDR3 DNA reads TGCGCCAGCAGCTTGGAGGGGACGAGAAACATTCAGTACTTC.

V gene TRBV27 combines with J gene TRBJ2-3; D tentatively fits TRBD1 or TRBD2 (5 bases each). CDR3 length: 14 amino acids. Germline V gene lookup returns CDR1 MNHEY and CDR2 SMNVEV (reference sequence). With 6 bases removed from V and 2 bases from J, the gap between germline ends came to 12 bases. The CDR3 loop is CASRRGADTDTQYF. CDR3 nucleotides: TGTGCCAGCAGACGGGGCGCGGACACAGATACGCAGTATTTT.

This clonotype showed up just a few times. A much larger clone is a single base away; this may be a read error. The chain carries TRBV3-1 and TRBJ1-6; unclear D gene. Germline V gene lookup returns CDR1 LGHDT and CDR2 YNNKEL (reference sequence). This CDR3 has 13 amino acids. CDR3 region: CTSSQEVESPLHF. The CDR3 nucleotides read TGTACCAGCAGCCAAGAAGTGGAATCACCCCTCCACTTT. The full variable domain, in which reference TRBV3-1 and TRBJ1-6 provide the parts outside the CDR3, is DTAVSQTPKYLVTQMGNDKSIKCEQNLGHDTMYWYKQDSKKFLKIMFSYNNKELIINETVPNRFSPKSPDKAHLNLHINSLELGDSAVYFCTSSQEVESPLHFGNGTRLTVT.

The rearrangement uses TRBV25-1 and TRBJ2-2; D assignment may be TRBD1 or TRBD2 (6 bases each). The CDR3 length is 16 residues. The germline CDR1 and CDR2 sequences are MGHDK and SYGVNS. Trimming cost V 3 bases and J 3 bases, with 14 bases left between them. CDR3 in amino acids: CASSDTGAPHTGELFF. CDR3 sequence (DNA): TGTGCCAGCAGTGATACGGGGGCGCCGCACACCGGGGAGCTGTTTTTT.